The clone carrying this T cell receptor beta chain was counted a few times. Its matching antigen is unknown. Via MiXCR, TCRdb re-called the 5' RACE reads, giving one row per CDR3 protein. The sample contains 650,000 to 800,000 distinct CDR3 sequences, about 9.4% of which appear only once. The data originate from a study of identical twins. Trimming cost V 7 bases and J 1 base; bases outside gene matches: 9. CDR3 length equals 18 residues. Study findings and constraints: The abundant beta clonotypes from cord blood had fewer insertions, and memory repertoires had none of this.

The data were also submitted as part of a second study, on yellow fever vaccine responses in identical twins.

This receptor was taken from a woman aged 18-30 years in good health. Sequencing used PBMCs. The chain recombines TRBV12-3 or TRBV12-4 with TRBJ2-1, with TRBD2 matching over 14 bases. The CDR3 DNA reads TGTGCCAGCACCCCGGGGACTAGCGGGAGAGGGTCCTACAATGAGCAGTTCTTC. Protein product: CASTPGTSGRGSYNEQFF.